Below, 12 T cell receptor beta chains from the same sample are listed, as sequenced in a study of control samples from healthy donors and cancer patients. The assay was immunoSEQ multiplex PCR, and TCRdb's table has in-frame clones only and misses some. The sample has about 100,000 clones, about 90% seen once; the top ten hold 2.5%. Source material: blood. The receptors here all came from a woman aged 18-30 years in good health.

This clone is a singleton in its sample. The chain combines TRBV11-2 with TRBJ1-4; D perhaps matches TRBD1 (6 bases). Trimming removed 5 bases from V and 10 bases from J, with 17 bases in between. There are 14 residues in the CDR3. The germline V gene encodes CDR1 SGHAT and CDR2 FQNNGV. The CDR3 DNA reads as TGTGCCAGCAGCCCCTTGGGGGGCGTTGGAAAACTGTTTTTT. Its translation is CASSPLGGVGKLFF. Combining the CDR3 with reference TRBV11-2 and TRBJ1-4 gives the whole variable domain EAGVAQSPRYKIIEKRQSVAFWCNPISGHATLYWYQQILGQGPKLLIQFQNNGVVDDSQLPKDRFSAERLKGVDSTLKIQPAKLEDSAVYLCASSPLGGVGKLFFGSGTQLSVL.

The chain links TRBV3-1 (or the pseudogene TRBV3-2) to TRBJ2-7; 12 bases map to TRBD2. V dropped 2 bases and J dropped 9; count of bases not matched to a gene: 11. The CDR3 runs to 16 residues. From germline, CDR1 is LGHDT and CDR2 YNNKEL (reference sequence). CDR3 sequence (DNA): TGTGCCAGCAGCCAAATCGAACGACTAGCGGGAGTGGGGCAGTACTTC. It translates to CASSQIERLAGVGQYF.

J is TRBJ2-1 and V is TRBV9, with D unresolved. CDR1 SGDLS and CDR2 YYNGEE come from the germline V gene. The length of the CDR3 is 13 residues. V was shortened by 3 bases and J by 9 bases, with 13 bases between the two germline ends. The CDR3 sequence: CASSAPAASEQFF. CDR3 nucleotide sequence: TGTGCCAGCAGCGCCCCCGCGGCCAGTGAGCAGTTCTTC.

The rearrangement links TRBV12-5 to TRBJ1-5; possible D gene TRBD1, 6 bases. CDR3 length: 15 residues. Trimming left V 2 bases short and J 5 bases short, with 13 bases between. The germline V gene has CDR1 LGHNT and CDR2 FRNRAP. CDR3 loop: CASGLSTGFDQPQHF. CDR3 bases: TGTGCTAGTGGTTTGTCCACAGGGTTCGATCAGCCCCAGCATTTT.

This chain joins TRBV7-9 and TRBJ1-3; no clear D gene. The CDR3 has 15 residues. Germline V gives CDR1 SEHNR, CDR2 FQNEAQ (reference sequence). The V and J ends lost 6 bases and 4 bases respectively, with 16 bases between them. The CDR3 spells CASRPILGPGNTIYF. The CDR3 nucleotides read TGTGCCAGCAGACCAATTCTCGGACCCGGAAACACCATATATTTT.

This chain joins TRBV5-6 and TRBJ1-2, with D tentatively TRBD1 (5 bases). CDR1 and CDR2 from the germline V gene are SGHDT and YYEEEE. The V end lost 0 bases, the J end lost 1 base, and 10 bases lay between the germline ends. The length of the CDR3 is 15 residues. The CDR3 spells CASSLDLGDNYGYTF. The CDR3 DNA reads as TGTGCCAGCAGCTTGGATCTGGGGGATAACTATGGCTACACCTTC.

The chain couples TRBV9 to TRBJ1-1, with D unresolved. Germline V CDR1 and CDR2: SGDLS, YYNGEE. The CDR3 consists of 13 residues. V was pared by 0 bases and J by 2 bases, with 5 bases between. The CDR3, as DNA: TGTGCCAGCAGCGTAGAAACAAACACTGAAGCTTTCTTT. It is translated as CASSVETNTEAFF.

DNA for the CDR3: TGCGCCAGCAGCTCCCCGCTAGCGGGAGTACAAGACGAGCAGTACTTC. It translates to CASSSPLAGVQDEQYF. This rearrangement joins TRBV5-1 to TRBJ2-7; 10 nucleotides match TRBD2. Unmatched junction bases numbered 11, after V lost 3 bases and J lost 5 bases. The CDR3 length is 16 residues. CDR1 is SGHRS, CDR2 YFSETQ, per germline.

V usage is TRBV7-2 and J usage is TRBJ2-3, with D perhaps TRBD1 (6 bases). CDR3 length: 17 amino acids. V lost 2 bases, J lost 6 bases, and 21 bases lay in between. Per germline, CDR1 SGHTA and CDR2 FQGNSA. CDR3 sequence (DNA): TGTGCCAGCAGCTTACAATCGTGGGGGTTAAGGGGGGATACGCAGTATTTT. It codes for CASSLQSWGLRGDTQYF.

The chain couples TRBV9 to TRBJ2-1; the D is unclear. Germline V lookup: CDR1 SGDLS, CDR2 YYNGEE. The CDR3 totals 13 residues. Trimming removed 0 bases from V and 8 bases from J, with 9 bases in between. As DNA, the CDR3 is TGTGCCAGCAGCGTAGATGTACGGGATGAGCAGTTCTTC. Residues: CASSVDVRDEQFF.

V usage is TRBV4-2 and J usage is TRBJ1-3; D is unresolved. Germline CDR1 and CDR2: LGHNA and YNFKEQ. This CDR3 spans 15 amino acids. Trimming pared 1 base from V and 0 bases from J, leaving 7 bases between. The CDR3 is CASSQAMSSGNTIYF. CDR3 bases: TGTGCCAGCAGCCAAGCCATGAGCTCTGGAAACACCATATATTTT.

This rearrangement joins TRBV5-6 to TRBJ2-5; D might be TRBD2 (6 bases). CDR1 SGHDT and CDR2 YYEEEE come from the germline V gene. The ends were cut back, 8 bases at V and 5 bases at J, with 19 bases in the middle. This CDR3 is 14 amino acids long. The CDR3: CASQKPGLGETQYF. CDR3 sequence (DNA): TGTGCCAGTCAAAAACCGGGACTGGGGGAGACCCAGTACTTC.